The clone carrying this T cell receptor beta chain was seen at least ten times. Its target is unknown. These data belong to a study of Graves' ophthalmopathy and Graves' hyperthyroidism. Germline CDR1 is SGHTA and CDR2 is FQGNSA. CDR3 length: 12 amino acids. The V end was cut by 5 bases, the J end by 4 bases, with 5 bases between. Using RNA transcripts, the TCR beta CDR3 regions were amplified. Second-round multiplex PCR followed a first-round RT-PCR using HTBI primers. TCRdb re-analysed the multiplex PCR reads in MiXCR, keeping a single row per CDR3 protein. The sample includes more than 300,000 distinct CDR3 sequences, roughly 15% of them seen just once. Lactation, pregnancy, uncontrolled infections and other autoimmune diseases were all grounds for excluding patients. Study-wide findings and caveats: Most expanded clonotypes from thyroid (those above 0.001 frequency) were also found in blood.

This TCR came from an adult woman with stable Graves' hyperthyroidism. The sequencing sample was made of peripheral blood. This chain connects TRBV7-2 to TRBJ2-2; D not resolved. CDR3 bases: TGTGCCAGCAGCCACATCACCGGGGAGCTGTTTTTT. This sequence encodes CASSHITGELFF. Together with reference TRBV7-2 and TRBJ2-2, the CDR3 gives the full variable domain: GAGVSQSPSNKVTEKGKDVELRCDPISGHTALYWYRQSLGQGLEFLIYFQGNSAPDKSGLPSDRFSAERTGGSVSTLTIQRTQQEDSAVYLCASSHITGELFFGEGSRLTVL.